The sequence of this T cell receptor beta chain was determined in a study of shared clonotypes between healthy human individuals. For the study at large: Donors, aged 18 to 49, were a couple of women and three men.

Points on this clone: What it binds is unknown.

Whole-study results and caveats: Generation probability values for non-shared clonotypes were lower than those for clonotypes shared by all four donors.

Methods used by the authors: Filtering differed, since immunoSEQ gave only junction sequences and no quality scores. Assay: immunoSEQ multiplex PCR; the TCRdb copy retains only in-frame clones and omits some. V, J and clone size are those of that table, while D and trimming were read from the DNA. The profile shows 750,000 to 1,000,000 clones, nearly 95% of them singletons. Only CD45RO-negative cells positively selected for CCR7 counted as naive CD8 cells, so terminally differentiated effector memory CD45RA+ cells were excluded. Per germline, CDR1 SEHNR and CDR2 FQNEAQ (reference sequence). Unmatched junction bases numbered 4, after V lost 4 bases and J lost 4 bases. The CDR3 consists of 14 residues.

Material: naive CD8+ T cells sorted from blood. This chain joins TRBV7-9 and TRBJ1-1; TRBD1 matches 9 bases. The receptor was isolated from a man between 25 and 39 years old in good health. The CDR3 nucleotides are TGTGCCAGCAGCTGGGACAGGGTGGGCACTGAAGCTTTCTTT. Its protein is CASSWDRVGTEAFF.